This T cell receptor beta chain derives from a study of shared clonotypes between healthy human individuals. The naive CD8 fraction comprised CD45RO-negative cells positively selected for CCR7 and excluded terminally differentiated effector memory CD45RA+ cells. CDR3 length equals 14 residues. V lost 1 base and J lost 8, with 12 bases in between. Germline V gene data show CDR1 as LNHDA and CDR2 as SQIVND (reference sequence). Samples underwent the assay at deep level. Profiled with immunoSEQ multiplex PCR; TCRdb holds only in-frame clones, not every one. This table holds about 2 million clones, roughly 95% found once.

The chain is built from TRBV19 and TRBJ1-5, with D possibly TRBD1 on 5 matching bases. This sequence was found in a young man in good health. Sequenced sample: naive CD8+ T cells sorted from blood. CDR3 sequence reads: CASSIVPGVEPQHF. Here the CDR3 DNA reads TGTGCCAGTAGTATAGTACCGGGGGTAGAGCCCCAGCATTTT.